The clone carrying this TCR beta chain was counted a few times. Its target is unknown. The record originates from a study of cytomegalovirus exposure and HLA in healthy donors. Primers for the PCR totalled 60 Vbeta and 13 Jbeta. Here immunoSEQ multiplex PCR was the method, and the copy in TCRdb shows in-frame clones only, minus some. The sample includes around 75,000 clones, about 76% of them seen just once. Overall study results and limits: The authors confirmed in vitro that a few CMV-associated chains were specific for CMV antigens. Presence/absence analyses supposed approximately even sequencing depth among donors.

Between the trimmed V and J ends, which lost 5 bases and 4 bases, there was a span of 18 bases. CDR1 is LNHDA and CDR2 is SQIVND in the germline V gene (reference sequence). The CDR3 sequence is 16 residues long. The TCR sequence derives from a man in his late teens or twenties in good health and CMV-seronegative. The sample taken for sequencing was PBMCs. V usage is TRBV19 and J usage is TRBJ1-3; perhaps TRBD1 as D (5 bases). In DNA, the CDR3 is TGTGCCAGTAGTTCCGGGACGTTGGCGGGGGGAAACACCATATATTTT. Translated, it gives CASSSGTLAGGNTIYF.